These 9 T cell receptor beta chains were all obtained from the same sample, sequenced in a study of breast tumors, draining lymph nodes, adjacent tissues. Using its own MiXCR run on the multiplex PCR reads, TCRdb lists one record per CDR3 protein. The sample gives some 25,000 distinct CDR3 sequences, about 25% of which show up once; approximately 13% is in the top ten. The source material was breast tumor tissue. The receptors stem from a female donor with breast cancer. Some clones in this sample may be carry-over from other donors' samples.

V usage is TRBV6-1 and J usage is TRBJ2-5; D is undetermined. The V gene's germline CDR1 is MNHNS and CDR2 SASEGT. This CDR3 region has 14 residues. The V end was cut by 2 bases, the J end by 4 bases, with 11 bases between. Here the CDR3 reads CASSEWCRPETQYF. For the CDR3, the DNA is TGTGCCAGCAGTGAATGGTGCAGACCAGAGACCCAGTACTTC.

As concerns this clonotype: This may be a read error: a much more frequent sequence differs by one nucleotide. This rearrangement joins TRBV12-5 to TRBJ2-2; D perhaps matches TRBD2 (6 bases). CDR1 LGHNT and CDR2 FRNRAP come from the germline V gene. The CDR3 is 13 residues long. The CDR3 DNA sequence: TGTGCTAGTGCCCCTCAGGGCGCCGGGGGGCTGTTTTTT. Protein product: CASAPQGAGGLFF.

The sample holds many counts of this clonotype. Here the CDR3 DNA reads TGCAGTCCAGGCCCAGGCGGGAGCGGGTACAATGAGCAGTTCTTC. Translation gives CSPGPGGSGYNEQFF. The genes are TRBV20-1 and TRBJ2-1; 7 nucleotides match TRBD2. Looked up from germline, CDR1 is DFQATT and CDR2 is SNEGSKA (reference sequence). The CDR3 has 15 residues. With 8 bases clipped from V and 4 bases from J, the junction kept 14 bases outside the gene matches.

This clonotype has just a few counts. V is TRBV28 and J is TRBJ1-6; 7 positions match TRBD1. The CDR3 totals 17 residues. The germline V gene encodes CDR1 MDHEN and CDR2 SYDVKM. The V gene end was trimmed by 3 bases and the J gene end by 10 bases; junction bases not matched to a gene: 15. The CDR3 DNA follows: TGTGCCAGCAGTTTTCCCTCGAGGACAGGTGGGAGATCACCCCTCCACTTT. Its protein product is CASSFPSRTGGRSPLHF.

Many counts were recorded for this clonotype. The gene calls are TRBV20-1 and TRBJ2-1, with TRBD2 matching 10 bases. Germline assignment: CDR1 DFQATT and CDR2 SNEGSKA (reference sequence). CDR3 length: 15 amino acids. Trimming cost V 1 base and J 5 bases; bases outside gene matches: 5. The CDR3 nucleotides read TGCAGTGCTAGAGCCGCTAGCGGGAGTAACAATGAGCAGTTCTTC. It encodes CSARAASGSNNEQFF.

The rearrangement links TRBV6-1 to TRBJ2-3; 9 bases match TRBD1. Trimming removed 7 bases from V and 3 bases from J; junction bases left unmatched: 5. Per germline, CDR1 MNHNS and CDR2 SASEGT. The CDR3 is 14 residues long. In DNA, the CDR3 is TGTGCCAGCAATTCGGACAGGGGAACAGATACGCAGTATTTT. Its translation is CASNSDRGTDTQYF.

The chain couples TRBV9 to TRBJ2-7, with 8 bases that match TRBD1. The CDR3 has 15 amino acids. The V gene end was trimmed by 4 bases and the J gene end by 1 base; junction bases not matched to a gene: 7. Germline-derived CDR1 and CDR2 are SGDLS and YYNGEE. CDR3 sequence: CASSPPGGRSYEQYF. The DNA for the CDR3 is TGTGCCAGCAGCCCCCCAGGGGGCCGGTCCTACGAGCAGTACTTC.

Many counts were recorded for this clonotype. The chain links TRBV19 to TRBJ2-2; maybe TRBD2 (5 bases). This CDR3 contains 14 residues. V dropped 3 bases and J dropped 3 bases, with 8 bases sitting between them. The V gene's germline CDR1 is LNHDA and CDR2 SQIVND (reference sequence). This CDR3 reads CASSMAGDTGELFF. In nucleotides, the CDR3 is TGTGCCAGTAGTATGGCCGGGGACACCGGGGAGCTGTTTTTT. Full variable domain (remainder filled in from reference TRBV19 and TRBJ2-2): DGGITQSPKYLFRKEGQNVTLSCEQNLNHDAMYWYRQDPGQGLRLIYYSQIVNDFQKGDIAEGYSVSREKKESFPLTVTSAQKNPTAFYLCASSMAGDTGELFFGEGSRLTVL.

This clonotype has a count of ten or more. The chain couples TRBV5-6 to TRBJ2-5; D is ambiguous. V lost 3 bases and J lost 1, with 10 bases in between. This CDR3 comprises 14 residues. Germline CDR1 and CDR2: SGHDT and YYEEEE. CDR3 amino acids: CASSWAPVQETQYF. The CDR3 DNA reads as TGTGCCAGCAGCTGGGCCCCAGTCCAAGAGACCCAGTACTTC.